The 28 T cell receptor beta chains reported below all come from one sample, sequenced in a study of blood T cell repertoires in COVID-19. TCRdb keeps only in-frame clones here, not all; method: immunoSEQ multiplex PCR. There are 180,000 or so clones in the sample; 86% occur only once, and around 9% lies in the top ten. The sequenced sample was PBMCs or T cells enriched from blood (not recorded which). Source of these receptors: a woman in her thirties who had recovered from COVID-19.

This clone was observed a few times. The rearrangement uses TRBV12-2 and TRBJ2-2; the table assigns TRBD2, which was not confirmed against the DNA. TRBV12-2 counts as a pseudogene. This CDR3 has 17 residues. The CDR3 spells CASRQRTRYDPAGELFF. As DNA, the CDR3 is TGTGCAAGTCGCCAACGTACTAGATACGACCCTGCCGGGGAGCTGTTTTTT.

This sequence joins TRBV11-2 and TRBJ2-7, with unresolved D. This CDR3 is 12 amino acids long. CDR1 SGHAT and CDR2 FQNNGV come from the germline V gene. V was trimmed by 1 base and J by 5 bases, leaving 6 bases between them. CDR3 protein: CASSLASHEQYF. CDR3 in DNA: TGTGCCAGCAGCTTAGCGTCTCACGAGCAGTACTTC.

With respect to this clone: Other DNA sequences from this sample encode an identical CDR3 as well. V and J are TRBV7-9 and TRBJ1-6, with 7 bases aligning to TRBD1. The germline V gene has CDR1 SEHNR and CDR2 FQNEAQ (reference sequence). The junction had 3 bases not matched to a gene; V was cut back by 3 bases and J by 7 bases. The CDR3 runs 14 residues. CDR3: CASSFRQGNSPLHF. CDR3 DNA sequence: TGTGCCAGCAGCTTTAGACAGGGAAATTCACCCCTCCACTTT.

V is TRBV24-1 and J is TRBJ2-3, with a possible D match to TRBD1 (5 bases). The CDR3 spans 20 residues. Germline V CDR1 and CDR2: KGHDR, SFDVKD. The germline V and J ends were trimmed by 4 bases and 4 bases, with 29 bases remaining between them. In nucleotides, the CDR3 is TGTGCCACCAGTGACAACGGCCGAGGAGCAGCCCCATTAGGGGCAGATACGCAGTATTTT. Translating it yields CATSDNGRGAAPLGADTQYF.

The genes are TRBV3-1 (or the pseudogene TRBV3-2) and TRBJ2-3; TRBD2 is a possible D gene (5 bases). Germline CDR1 is LGHDT and CDR2 is YNNKEL (reference sequence). Deletions cut 1 base from V and 3 bases from J, with 11 bases between. There are 15 residues in the CDR3. The CDR3 spells CASSQGGRKTDTQYF. Written as DNA, the CDR3 is TGTGCCAGCAGCCAAGGAGGGAGAAAGACAGATACGCAGTATTTT.

The genes are TRBV4-1 and TRBJ2-2; D remains ambiguous. The V gene's germline CDR1 is MGHRA and CDR2 YSYEKL. Trimming left V 0 bases short and J 3 bases short, with 5 bases between. The CDR3 runs 14 residues. The CDR3 reads CASSQDFYTGELFF. The CDR3 bases are TGCGCCAGCAGCCAAGACTTTTACACCGGGGAGCTGTTTTTT.

V and J are TRBV14 and TRBJ1-6; possibly TRBD1 for D (6 bases). V gave up 4 bases and J gave up 6 bases, with 13 bases separating them. This CDR3 spans 15 amino acids. Germline V gene data show CDR1 as SGHDN and CDR2 as FVKESK. The CDR3: CASSPAGTSNSPLHF. As DNA, the CDR3 is TGTGCCAGCAGCCCTGCCGGGACAAGTAATTCACCCCTCCACTTT.

The sample holds one count of this clone. The chain uses TRBV29-1 and TRBJ2-5; 7 bases are a match to TRBD1. Germline loops: CDR1 SQVTM, CDR2 ANQGSEA. The CDR3 extends over 15 amino acids. V was pared by 5 bases and J by 8 bases, with 17 bases of the junction left unmatched. The CDR3 is CSVRTQTTGVPTQYF. The CDR3, as DNA: TGCAGCGTTCGAACCCAGACTACAGGGGTTCCTACCCAGTACTTC.

The J gene is TRBJ1-6, the V gene TRBV25-1, with 8 bases fitting TRBD1. The CDR3 is 15 amino acids. The V gene end was trimmed by 3 bases and the J gene end by 9 bases; junction bases not matched to a gene: 7. The germline gives CDR1 MGHDK, CDR2 SYGVNS. The CDR3 DNA reads as TGTGCCAGCAGTGATACAGGGGGGTCCGGTTCACCCCTCCACTTT. Its translation: CASSDTGGSGSPLHF.

J is TRBJ2-7 and V is TRBV6-2 or TRBV6-3; 7 nucleotides align to TRBD2. Germline V lookup: CDR1 MNHEY, CDR2 SVGEGT. Trimming cost V 5 bases and J 0 bases; bases outside gene matches: 7. The length of the CDR3 is 15 residues. CDR3 amino acids: CASSETSPNSYEQYF. The CDR3, as DNA: TGTGCCAGCAGTGAGACTAGCCCTAACTCCTACGAGCAGTACTTC.

The chain links TRBV3-1 (or the pseudogene TRBV3-2) to TRBJ2-7; D call uncertain. Per germline, CDR1 LGHDT and CDR2 YNNKEL (reference sequence). The CDR3 extends over 12 amino acids. Trimming cost V 1 base and J 9 bases, with 10 bases left between them. CDR3 DNA: TGTGCCAGCAGCCAAGCTCCTACCCTGCAGTACTTC. It is translated as CASSQAPTLQYF.

The V call is TRBV18, the J call TRBJ2-5; D is possibly TRBD2 (5 bases). CDR1 and CDR2 from the germline V gene are KGHSH and LQKENI. This CDR3 is 19 amino acids long. V was pared by 1 base and J by 2 bases, with 23 bases between. CDR3 amino acids: CASSPLLLGRAPSQETQYF. The DNA of the CDR3 is TGTGCCAGCTCACCACTCCTTTTGGGGAGAGCCCCTTCGCAAGAGACCCAGTACTTC.

The V call is TRBV24-1, the J call TRBJ2-7; 8 bases align to TRBD1. V lost 12 bases to trimming and J lost 0 bases; unmatched junction nucleotides: 3. The V gene's germline CDR1 is KGHDR and CDR2 SFDVKD. The CDR3 length is 12 residues. CDR3 nucleotides: TGTGCCGTTGGACAGGGCTCCTACGAGCAGTACTTC. As protein: CAVGQGSYEQYF.

V gene TRBV6-5 combines with J gene TRBJ2-1, with 10 nucleotides matching TRBD1. The CDR3 contains 15 residues. J gave up 5 bases and V 6 bases, and 7 bases lay outside the gene matches. Germline V gene sequence: CDR1 MNHEY, CDR2 SVGAGI. Written as DNA, the CDR3 is TGTGCCAGCAGAACGGGACAGGGGACCAACAATGAGCAGTTCTTC. This codes for CASRTGQGTNNEQFF.

The V and J genes are TRBV5-1 and TRBJ2-1; 8 bases are a match to TRBD2. CDR1 and CDR2 from the germline V gene are SGHRS and YFSETQ. There are 16 residues in the CDR3. V was clipped by 4 bases and J by 3 bases; unmatched bases: 9. The CDR3: CASSPRGLVRYNEQFF. The CDR3 DNA reads as TGCGCCAGCAGCCCGCGGGGACTAGTCCGCTACAATGAGCAGTTCTTC. The complete variable domain, with remaining parts taken from reference TRBV5-1 and TRBJ2-1, reads KAGVTQTPRYLIKTRGQQVTLSCSPISGHRSVSWYQQTPGQGLQFLFEYFSETQRNKGNFPGRFSGRQFSNSRSEMNVSTLELGDSALYLCASSPRGLVRYNEQFFGPGTRLTVL.

The rearrangement uses TRBV5-1 and TRBJ1-6; TRBD1 matches 9 bases. With V trimmed by 0 bases and J by 8 bases, 6 bases remained unmatched. Germline V gives CDR1 SGHRS, CDR2 YFSETQ. The CDR3 covers 16 residues. In nucleotides, the CDR3 is TGCGCCAGCAGCTTGGACGGAGGACAGGGGTATTCACCCCTCCACTTT. Protein sequence: CASSLDGGQGYSPLHF.

The V gene is TRBV27, the J gene TRBJ2-2, with 7 bases identical to TRBD2. J gave up 7 bases and V 5 bases, and 19 bases lay outside the gene matches. The germline V gene encodes CDR1 MNHEY and CDR2 SMNVEV (reference sequence). The CDR3 is 18 residues long. The CDR3 reads CASSPDPGVPREGGELFF. The DNA for the CDR3 is TGTGCCAGCAGTCCGGATCCCGGGGTCCCTAGGGAGGGCGGGGAGCTGTTTTTT.

As for this clone: This clone may be a read error of a much larger clone one base away. The chain employs TRBV28 and TRBJ2-7, with TRBD2 as a possible D gene (5 bases). Per germline, CDR1 MDHEN and CDR2 SYDVKM. The CDR3 totals 12 residues. V lost 2 bases and J lost 5, with 7 bases in between. DNA for the CDR3: TGTGCCAGCAGTTTAACCGGGGACGAGCAGTACTTC. It encodes CASSLTGDEQYF.

The chain's CDR3 is CASSSKREIYNEQFF. CDR3 DNA sequence: TGTGCCAGCAGTTCTAAGCGGGAGATCTACAATGAGCAGTTCTTC. This chain uses TRBV28 with TRBJ2-1; the match to TRBD2 covers 8 bases. The CDR3 length is 15 residues. Per germline, CDR1 MDHEN and CDR2 SYDVKM. The junction had 5 bases not matched to a gene; V was cut back by 4 bases and J by 3 bases.

V gene TRBV28 combines with J gene TRBJ2-7; TRBD2 agrees at 8 bases. Losses at the gene ends were 3 bases for V and 2 bases for J; bases not matched to a gene: 9. This CDR3 contains 16 residues. Germline loops: CDR1 MDHEN, CDR2 SYDVKM. The CDR3 nucleotides are TGTGCCAGCAGTTTCGGGGGGGCGGATATTACCTACGAGCAGTACTTC. Its protein product is CASSFGGADITYEQYF. The whole variable domain, filled in from reference TRBV28 and TRBJ2-7, reads DVKVTQSSRYLVKRTGEKVFLECVQDMDHENMFWYRQDPGLGLRLIYFSYDVKMKEKGDIPEGYSVSREKKERFSLILESASTNQTSMYLCASSFGGADITYEQYFGPGTRLTVT.

The chain has TRBV28 and TRBJ2-3; 7 nucleotides align to TRBD2. Losses at the gene ends were 7 bases for V and 0 bases for J; bases not matched to a gene: 7. Germline V lookup: CDR1 MDHEN, CDR2 SYDVKM. The CDR3 loop spans 15 amino acids. CDR3 protein: CASTRGSSSTDTQYF. Here the CDR3 DNA reads TGTGCCAGCACTCGCGGGAGCTCGAGCACAGATACGCAGTATTTT.

V gene TRBV19 combines with J gene TRBJ1-1; no firm D call. The CDR3 runs to 13 residues. Per the germline V gene, CDR1 is LNHDA and CDR2 is SQIVND (reference sequence). Trimming took off 6 bases at V and 2 bases at J, with 10 bases between the two ends. CDR3 coding DNA: TGTGCCAGTAGATGGGAGGGAAACACTGAAGCTTTCTTT. Translation: CASRWEGNTEAFF. The variable domain in full, with the rest retrieved from reference TRBV19 and TRBJ1-1, is DGGITQSPKYLFRKEGQNVTLSCEQNLNHDAMYWYRQDPGQGLRLIYYSQIVNDFQKGDIAEGYSVSREKKESFPLTVTSAQKNPTAFYLCASRWEGNTEAFFGQGTRLTVV.

For the CDR3, the DNA is TGTGCCAGCAGCTTAGAGTTGTCTGGGACACCATCCTACGAGCAGTACTTC. It specifies CASSLELSGTPSYEQYF. The chain combines TRBV11-2 with TRBJ2-7; tentatively, D is TRBD1 (6 bases). CDR1 and CDR2 from the germline V gene are SGHAT and FQNNGV. V was clipped by 0 bases and J by 1 base, with 16 bases between them. The CDR3 is 17 amino acids.

This rearrangement joins TRBV6-5 to TRBJ1-3; D gene ambiguous. The CDR3 is 16 residues long. The V gene's germline CDR1 is MNHEY and CDR2 SVGAGI. V was clipped by 0 bases and J by 0 bases, with 9 bases between them. This chain's CDR3 is CASSYSIGLSGNTIYF. The CDR3 nucleotides read TGTGCCAGCAGTTACTCGATCGGTCTCTCTGGAAACACCATATATTTT.

About this clone: At the DNA level, this CDR3 is encoded by other sequences in the same sample as well. The chain links TRBV2 to TRBJ1-1, with 7 bases that match TRBD1. Germline CDR1 SNHLY, CDR2 FYNNEI. V was clipped by 5 bases and J by 0 bases; unmatched bases: 3. The length of the CDR3 is 14 residues. The CDR3 loop reads CASSLRGLNTEAFF. The CDR3 bases are TGTGCCAGCAGTTTAAGGGGGCTGAACACTGAAGCTTTCTTT. The full variable domain, in which reference TRBV2 and TRBJ1-1 provide the parts outside the CDR3, is EPEVTQTPSHQVTQMGQEVILRCVPISNHLYFYWYRQILGQKVEFLVSFYNNEISEKSEIFDDQFSVERPDGSNFTLKIRSTKLEDSAMYFCASSLRGLNTEAFFGQGTRLTVV.

V gene TRBV30 combines with J gene TRBJ2-3, with a tentative D call TRBD2 (5 bases). In germline, CDR1 is GTSNPN, CDR2 SVGIG (reference sequence). V lost 0 bases and J lost 0, with 7 bases in between. This CDR3 has 14 residues. The CDR3 DNA sequence: TGTGCCTGGAGTGTAGGCGGGAGCACAGATACGCAGTATTTT. It specifies CAWSVGGSTDTQYF.

The rearrangement uses TRBV29-1 and TRBJ1-3, with a weak D call TRBD1 (6 bases). Germline V gives CDR1 SQVTM, CDR2 ANQGSEA. The CDR3 loop spans 17 amino acids. Trimming pared 1 base from V and 6 bases from J, leaving 22 bases between. The CDR3 DNA reads as TGCAGCGTTGAAGTTGTCCCAGGGGTTAACTCGATAAACACCATATATTTT. As protein: CSVEVVPGVNSINTIYF.

The rearrangement joins TRBV7-2 to TRBJ2-7, with a possible D match to TRBD2 (5 bases). Germline CDR1 reads SGHTA; CDR2 reads FQGNSA. Trimming stripped 0 bases from V and 2 bases from J, with 14 bases between. This CDR3 contains 16 residues. CDR3 nucleotides: TGTGCCAGCAGCTTAGCGTCTGGTAGCGCAGCCTACGAGCAGTACTTC. Protein product: CASSLASGSAAYEQYF. Supplemented by reference TRBV7-2 and TRBJ2-7, the full variable domain reads GAGVSQSPSNKVTEKGKDVELRCDPISGHTALYWYRQSLGQGLEFLIYFQGNSAPDKSGLPSDRFSAERTGGSVSTLTIQRTQQEDSAVYLCASSLASGSAAYEQYFGPGTRLTVT.